The clone carrying this TCR beta chain was observed a single time. The protocol was immunoSEQ multiplex PCR, while the TCRdb copy is restricted to in-frame clones and leaves out a portion. The data hold 70,000 to 95,000 clones, with around nine tenths observed a single time. This entry comes from a study of T cell changes during pregnancy in multiple sclerosis. The TCR was taken from a female donor with multiple sclerosis, enrolled in a pregnancy study. The sample here was CD4+ T cells from peripheral blood mononuclear cells, taken in the second trimester of pregnancy.

The chain's CDR3 is CASSSVRRGGAGLSDTQYF. The CDR3 DNA reads TGTGCCAGCAGTTCGGTGCGGAGAGGGGGCGCGGGGTTATCAGATACGCAGTATTTT. The V call is TRBV27, the J call TRBJ2-3; tentatively, D is TRBD1 (7 bases). Germline V lookup: CDR1 MNHEY, CDR2 SMNVEV (reference sequence). The CDR3 runs to 19 residues. V was cut by 4 bases and J by 4 bases, with 27 bases left in between.